This is a list of T cell receptor beta chains from one sample in a study of radiation and T cells in renal cell carcinoma. The protocol was immunoSEQ multiplex PCR, while the TCRdb copy is restricted to in-frame clones and leaves out a portion. Among 25,000 to 40,000 clones listed, over 70% were seen once. Sequenced material: blood, taken from a patient whose treatment included radiotherapy and nephrectomy. These receptors all come from a man in his 60s with renal cell carcinoma. Both conserved end residues are part of each CDR3. The D gene is left open where the match is weak. Not all rows give a size; the values are once, few, many and, for expanded clones, a class.

CDR3aa,CDR3nt,abundance,v_gene,j_gene,d_gene
CASSVRQREVGELFF,TGTGCCAGCAGTGTCCGCCAGCGGGAGGTCGGGGAGCTGTTTTTT,NA,TRBV6-1,TRBJ2-2,TRBD2
CASSSPPTGSGRSGETQYF,TGCGCCAGCAGCTCGCCCCCGACGGGTAGCGGGAGATCAGGGGAGACCCAGTACTTC,NA,TRBV5-1,TRBJ2-5,TRBD2
CASSPLAEHNEQFF,TGTGCCAGCTCACCACTAGCGGAACACAATGAGCAGTTCTTC,NA,TRBV18,TRBJ2-1,NA
CASSRQTSGGNTGELFF,TGCGCCAGCAGCCGGCAGACTAGCGGGGGTAACACCGGGGAGCTGTTTTTT,NA,TRBV5-1,TRBJ2-2,TRBD2
CASSYEPPEQFF,TGTGCCAGCAGTTACGAACCCCCCGAGCAGTTCTTC,NA,TRBV6-8,TRBJ2-1,NA
CASSRASGLQTGELFF,TGTGCCAGTAGTCGCGCTAGCGGGTTACAAACCGGGGAGCTGTTTTTT,NA,TRBV19,TRBJ2-2,TRBD2
CASSWDRVNEQYF,TGCGCCAGCAGCTGGGACAGGGTGAACGAGCAGTACTTC,NA,TRBV4-1,TRBJ2-7,TRBD1
CASSPERAYEQYF,TGCGCCAGCAGCCCCGAGAGAGCCTACGAGCAGTACTTC,NA,TRBV5-1,TRBJ2-7,NA
CAWSVGGLSGELFF,TGTGCCTGGAGTGTTGGGGGGCTTTCCGGGGAGCTGTTTTTT,NA,TRBV30,TRBJ2-2,NA
CSVEQGTHGYTF,TGCAGCGTAGAACAGGGGACGCATGGCTACACCTTC,NA,TRBV29-1,TRBJ1-2,TRBD1
CASSFPGQSYNEQFF,TGTGCCAGCAGCTTTCCGGGACAGAGCTACAATGAGCAGTTCTTC,NA,TRBV7-9,TRBJ2-1,TRBD1
CSTQEFGYGYTF,TGCAGCACCCAGGAGTTTGGCTATGGCTACACCTTC,NA,TRBV29-1,TRBJ1-2,NA
CASSYLAGRYEQYF,TGTGCCAGCAGTTACCTGGCGGGCCGCTACGAGCAGTACTTC,NA,TRBV6-5,TRBJ2-7,NA
CASSILEGAAFF,TGTGCCAGTAGTATCCTGGAGGGGGCGGCTTTCTTT,few,TRBV19,TRBJ1-1,TRBD1
CASRDNIQAGTEAFF,TGTGCCAGCAGGGACAACATCCAGGCGGGCACTGAAGCTTTCTTT,NA,TRBV6-4,TRBJ1-1,NA
CSGGQQNTEAFF,TGCAGCGGGGGACAGCAGAACACTGAAGCTTTCTTT,NA,TRBV29-1,TRBJ1-1,TRBD1
CASSLGSRGRTEAFF,TGCGCCAGCAGCTTAGGTAGTCGAGGTCGAACTGAAGCTTTCTTT,NA,TRBV5-1,TRBJ1-1,NA
CASSVGTATYEQYF,TGCGCCAGCAGCGTGGGGACAGCCACCTACGAGCAGTACTTC,NA,TRBV5-1,TRBJ2-7,TRBD1
CASSPGTGGHNEQFF,TGTGCCAGCAGCCCCGGGACAGGGGGCCACAATGAGCAGTTCTTC,NA,TRBV6-5,TRBJ2-1,TRBD1
CASSSVLGQGEGTEAFF,TGCGCCAGCAGCTCCGTCCTGGGACAGGGTGAGGGCACTGAAGCTTTCTTT,NA,TRBV4-1,TRBJ1-1,TRBD1
CASGSTLGLALAYNEQFF,TGTGCTAGTGGTTCGACCTTGGGACTAGCGTTGGCCTACAATGAGCAGTTCTTC,few,TRBV12-5,TRBJ2-1,TRBD2
CASSLGGQGYQPQHF,TGTGCCAGCAGCTTAGGCGGGCAGGGATATCAGCCCCAGCATTTT,NA,TRBV7-6,TRBJ1-5,NA
CASSLVVTGELFF,TGCGCCAGCAGCCTGGTAGTTACCGGGGAGCTGTTTTTT,NA,TRBV5-1,TRBJ2-2,NA
CATSREVGTGDGYTF,TGTGCCACCAGCAGAGAGGTGGGGACGGGAGATGGCTACACCTTC,NA,TRBV15,TRBJ1-2,NA
CASSFEAGTEAFF,TGCGCCAGCAGCTTTGAAGCAGGGACTGAAGCTTTCTTT,NA,TRBV5-1,TRBJ1-1,NA
CASSGQGYEQYF,TGTGCCAGCAGTGGACAGGGCTACGAGCAGTACTTC,NA,TRBV2,TRBJ2-7,TRBD1
CASSLRENTEAFF,TGTGCCAGCAGCCTCAGGGAAAACACTGAAGCTTTCTTT,NA,TRBV7-6,TRBJ1-1,NA
CASSDSVGREVDEQFF,TGTGCCAGCAGTGACTCGGTGGGGCGGGAGGTGGATGAGCAGTTCTTC,NA,TRBV6-4,TRBJ2-1,TRBD2
CAWSSENNEQFF,TGTGCCTGGAGTTCCGAAAACAATGAGCAGTTCTTC,NA,TRBV30,TRBJ2-1,NA
CASSPRTGGIYGYTF,TGTGCCAGCAGTCCACGGACAGGGGGTATCTATGGCTACACCTTC,NA,TRBV27,TRBJ1-2,TRBD1
CASSLGLDLTDTQYF,TGCGCCAGCAGCTTGGGTTTGGATCTCACAGATACGCAGTATTTT,NA,TRBV5-1,TRBJ2-3,NA
CASSPLGTVNTEAFF,TGCGCCAGCAGCCCGCTAGGGACAGTGAACACTGAAGCTTTCTTT,once,TRBV4-1,TRBJ1-1,TRBD1
CASSVALRAADTQYF,TGTGCCAGCAGCGTAGCGTTGAGGGCAGCAGATACGCAGTATTTT,NA,TRBV9,TRBJ2-3,NA
CAISERGSYEQYF,TGTGCCATCAGTGAGAGAGGCTCCTACGAGCAGTACTTC,NA,TRBV10-3,TRBJ2-7,NA
CASSSGHPSTGELFF,TGTGCCAGCAGCTCGGGACATCCCTCCACCGGGGAGCTGTTTTTT,once,TRBV5-4,TRBJ2-2,NA
CASRTGVNYGYTF,TGTGCCAGTAGGACAGGGGTAAACTATGGCTACACCTTC,NA,TRBV19,TRBJ1-2,TRBD1
CASSQERVGAPDTQYF,TGTGCCAGCAGCCAAGAGAGGGTGGGTGCGCCAGATACGCAGTATTTT,NA,TRBV14,TRBJ2-3,NA
CASSSGQVRYEQYF,TGTGCCAGCAGCTCCGGACAGGTACGCTACGAGCAGTACTTC,NA,TRBV7-9,TRBJ2-7,TRBD1
CATSSARDRGQPQHF,TGTGCCACCAGCAGTGCCAGGGACAGGGGTCAGCCCCAGCATTTT,NA,TRBV15,TRBJ1-5,TRBD1
CASSGRTGPYPSGNTIYF,TGTGCCAGCAGCGGAAGGACAGGGCCTTACCCCTCTGGAAACACCATATATTTT,NA,TRBV9,TRBJ1-3,TRBD1
CASSFQPGTVNEKLFF,TGTGCCAGCAGCTTCCAACCCGGGACAGTTAATGAAAAACTGTTTTTT,NA,TRBV7-8,TRBJ1-4,TRBD1
CASSLTGIEYEQYF,TGTGCCAGCAGCCTGACAGGGATTGAATACGAGCAGTACTTC,NA,TRBV7-9,TRBJ2-7,TRBD1
CASSALGRGGSYEQYF,TGTGCCAGCAGCGCCTTGGGTCGGGGAGGGTCCTACGAGCAGTACTTC,few,TRBV2,TRBJ2-7,TRBD2
CASSQRTGVGNTIYF,TGCGCCAGCAGCCAACGGACAGGCGTCGGAAACACCATATATTTT,NA,TRBV5-1,TRBJ1-3,TRBD1
CASSRSGHQRDTQYF,TGTGCCAGCTCACGGTCGGGACACCAAAGAGATACGCAGTATTTT,many,TRBV18,TRBJ2-3,NA
CASTRENAFYGYTF,TGTGCCAGCACTCGGGAGAACGCATTCTATGGCTACACCTTC,NA,TRBV28,TRBJ1-2,NA
CASSLVPGLADNEQFF,TGTGCCAGCAGCTTGGTTCCGGGACTAGCAGACAATGAGCAGTTCTTC,NA,TRBV7-2,TRBJ2-1,TRBD2
CASSPVQGGTDTQYF,TGTGCCAGCAGCCCCGTCCAAGGTGGAACAGATACGCAGTATTTT,NA,TRBV7-6,TRBJ2-3,NA
CASSPGTGGPGEQYF,TGTGCCAGCTCACCAGGGACAGGGGGCCCGGGGGAGCAGTACTTC,NA,TRBV18,TRBJ2-7,TRBD1
CASSRGLAGGPSYNEQFF,TGTGCCAGCAGCCGGGGACTAGCGGGAGGGCCATCCTACAATGAGCAGTTCTTC,NA,TRBV5-4,TRBJ2-1,TRBD2
CASLIGQGNTEAFF,TGTGCCAGCTTAATAGGGCAGGGGAACACTGAAGCTTTCTTT,once,TRBV18,TRBJ1-1,NA
CASSPPSGTSGSDTQYF,TGTGCCAGCTCACCGCCCTCGGGGACTAGCGGATCAGATACGCAGTATTTT,NA,TRBV18,TRBJ2-3,TRBD2
CASSAGDSLNEQFF,TGTGCCAGCAGCGCCGGGGACAGCTTAAATGAGCAGTTCTTC,NA,TRBV11-2,TRBJ2-1,TRBD1
CSATGGPNQPQHF,TGCAGCGCCACGGGGGGACCGAATCAGCCCCAGCATTTT,NA,TRBV29-1,TRBJ1-5,NA
CASSGQTGQGYEQYF,TGTGCCAGCAGCGGCCAAACGGGACAGGGCTACGAGCAGTACTTC,NA,TRBV7-2,TRBJ2-7,TRBD1